This T cell receptor (beta chain) emerged from a study of neurological immune-mediated disorders. The authors obtained over 160 million TCR-beta sequences from 15-18 subjects per sequencing run. TCRdb re-called the 5' RACE reads with MiXCR, one entry per CDR3 protein. The sample consists of tens of thousands of distinct CDR3 sequences, 4.5% to 7% of them appearing once. The CDR3 has 15 residues. The V gene end was trimmed by 7 bases and the J gene end by 5 bases; junction bases not matched to a gene: 12. The germline V gene has CDR1 LNHDA and CDR2 SQIVND (reference sequence). The sequenced material came from CD4+ T cells from blood. The chain links TRBV19 to TRBJ2-5, with TRBD1 identical over 8 bases. The clonotype comes from a woman under 30 with multiple sclerosis. The DNA for the CDR3 is TGTGCCAGTAAAACGTTGGGGACAGGAACCGAGACCCAGTACTTC. Translating it yields CASKTLGTGTETQYF. Variable domain in full (rest from reference TRBV19 and TRBJ2-5): DGGITQSPKYLFRKEGQNVTLSCEQNLNHDAMYWYRQDPGQGLRLIYYSQIVNDFQKGDIAEGYSVSREKKESFPLTVTSAQKNPTAFYLCASKTLGTGTETQYFGPGTRLLVL.